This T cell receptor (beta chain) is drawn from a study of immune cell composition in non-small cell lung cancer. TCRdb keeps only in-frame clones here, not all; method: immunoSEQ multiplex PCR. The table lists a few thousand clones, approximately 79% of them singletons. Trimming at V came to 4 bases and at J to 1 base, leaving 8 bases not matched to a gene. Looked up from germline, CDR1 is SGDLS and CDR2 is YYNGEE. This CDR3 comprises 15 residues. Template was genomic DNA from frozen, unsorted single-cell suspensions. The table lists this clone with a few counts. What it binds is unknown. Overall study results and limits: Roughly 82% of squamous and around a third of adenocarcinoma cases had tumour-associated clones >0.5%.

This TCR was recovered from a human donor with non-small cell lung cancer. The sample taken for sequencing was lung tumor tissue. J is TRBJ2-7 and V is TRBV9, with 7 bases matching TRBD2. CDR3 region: CASSPSAGDSYEQYF. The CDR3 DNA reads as TGTGCCAGCAGCCCCTCCGCGGGGGATTCCTACGAGCAGTACTTC.